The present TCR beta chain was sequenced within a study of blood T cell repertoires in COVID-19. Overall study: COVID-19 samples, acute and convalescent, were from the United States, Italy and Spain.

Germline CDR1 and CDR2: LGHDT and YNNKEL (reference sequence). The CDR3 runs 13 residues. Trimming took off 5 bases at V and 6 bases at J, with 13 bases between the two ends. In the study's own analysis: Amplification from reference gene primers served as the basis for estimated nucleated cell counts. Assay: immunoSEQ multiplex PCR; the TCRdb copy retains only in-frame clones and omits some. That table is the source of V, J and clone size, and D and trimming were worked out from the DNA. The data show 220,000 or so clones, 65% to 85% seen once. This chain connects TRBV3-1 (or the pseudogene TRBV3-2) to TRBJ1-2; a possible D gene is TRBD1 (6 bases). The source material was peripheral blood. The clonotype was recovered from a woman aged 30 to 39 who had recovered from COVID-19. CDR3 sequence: CASSSRGAHGYTF. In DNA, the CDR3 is TGTGCCAGCAGCTCCCGGGGGGCCCATGGCTACACCTTC.